These 29 T cell receptor beta chains share one sample of origin, sequenced in a study of blood T cell repertoires in COVID-19. Generated by immunoSEQ multiplex PCR, the TCRdb table keeps only in-frame clones and is missing some. The repertoire holds under 350,000 clones, 65% to 90% seen once, with about 4.2% in the top ten. What was sequenced was PBMCs or T cells enriched from blood (not recorded which). These receptors originate from a woman between 40 and 55 years old with acute COVID-19.

V usage is TRBV27 and J usage is TRBJ2-5; D is unresolved. The germline CDR1 and CDR2 sequences are MNHEY and SMNVEV (reference sequence). This CDR3 comprises 14 residues. Trimming removed 5 bases from V and 2 bases from J, with 12 bases in between. CDR3 region: CASSISRRQETQYF. The CDR3 DNA reads TGTGCCAGCAGTATCAGTAGGAGACAAGAGACCCAGTACTTC.

The CDR3 loop is CASSVSPGDTEAFF. Here the CDR3 DNA reads TGTGCCAGCAGCGTATCACCAGGGGACACTGAAGCTTTCTTT. This chain uses TRBV9 with TRBJ1-1; a possible D gene is TRBD1 (6 bases). CDR3 length: 14 residues. V was trimmed by 1 base and J by 3 bases, leaving 10 bases between them. Per the germline V gene, CDR1 is SGDLS and CDR2 is YYNGEE.

This clone appeared once. The chain carries TRBV2 and TRBJ1-2; D is undetermined. Germline V gene sequence: CDR1 SNHLY, CDR2 FYNNEI. The CDR3 consists of 14 residues. The V and J ends lost 6 bases and 2 bases respectively, with 13 bases between them. Here the CDR3 DNA reads TGTGCCAGCAGGGCCCGCGGGTTGAACTATGGCTACACCTTC. This codes for CASRARGLNYGYTF. The whole variable domain, remainder taken from reference TRBV2 and TRBJ1-2, is EPEVTQTPSHQVTQMGQEVILRCVPISNHLYFYWYRQILGQKVEFLVSFYNNEISEKSEIFDDQFSVERPDGSNFTLKIRSTKLEDSAMYFCASRARGLNYGYTFGSGTRLTVV.

The chain links TRBV7-9 to TRBJ1-3; possible D gene TRBD1, 6 bases. The CDR3 is 17 amino acids. Germline V CDR1 and CDR2: SEHNR, FQNEAQ (reference sequence). Trimming left V 3 bases short and J 0 bases short, with 15 bases between. This CDR3 is CASSFDGGPSSGNTIYF. In DNA, the CDR3 is TGTGCCAGCAGCTTTGATGGGGGCCCCTCCTCTGGAAACACCATATATTTT.

The chain is built from TRBV10-1 and TRBJ2-1; 13 bases are shared with TRBD2. This CDR3 has 16 amino acids. With V trimmed by 3 bases and J by 7 bases, 6 bases remained unmatched. Germline assignment: CDR1 WNHNN and CDR2 SYGVQD (reference sequence). As DNA, the CDR3 is TGCGCCAGCAGTGACCTAGGGACTAGCGGGACGAATGAGCAGTTCTTC. It is translated as CASSDLGTSGTNEQFF.

This rearrangement joins TRBV7-2 to TRBJ1-5, with D unclear. V was trimmed by 1 base and J by 8 bases, leaving 15 bases between them. The V gene's germline CDR1 is SGHTA and CDR2 FQGNSA. The CDR3 has 15 amino acids. The CDR3 DNA is TGTGCCAGCAGCTTAGGAGGAGGGAGGGAGAAGCCCCAGCATTTT. It encodes CASSLGGGREKPQHF. Full variable domain (outside the CDR3, taken from reference TRBV7-2 and TRBJ1-5): GAGVSQSPSNKVTEKGKDVELRCDPISGHTALYWYRQSLGQGLEFLIYFQGNSAPDKSGLPSDRFSAERTGGSVSTLTIQRTQQEDSAVYLCASSLGGGREKPQHFGDGTRLSIL.

The J gene is TRBJ2-3, the V gene TRBV3-1 (or the pseudogene TRBV3-2); TRBD2 agrees at 10 bases. V trimming: 0 bases; J trimming: 5 bases; junction bases outside the gene matches: 8. Germline V gene sequence: CDR1 LGHDT, CDR2 YNNKEL (reference sequence). This CDR3 has 17 residues. CDR3 nucleotides: TGTGCCAGCAGCCAAGATCGGAAAAGCGGGGGGGAAGATACGCAGTATTTT. Protein sequence: CASSQDRKSGGEDTQYF.

V and J are TRBV19 and TRBJ2-1; 11 bases agree with TRBD2. The CDR3 contains 15 residues. V trimming: 6 bases; J trimming: 3 bases; junction bases outside the gene matches: 4. Germline V lookup: CDR1 LNHDA, CDR2 SQIVND (reference sequence). The CDR3: CASRELAGDYNEQFF. DNA for the CDR3: TGTGCCAGTAGGGAACTAGCGGGAGACTACAATGAGCAGTTCTTC.

The chain recombines TRBV7-9 with TRBJ1-6, with TRBD1 as a possible D gene (6 bases). This CDR3 contains 13 residues. CDR1 SEHNR and CDR2 FQNEAQ come from the germline V gene (reference sequence). V lost 4 bases, J lost 8 bases, and 9 bases lay in between. The CDR3 coding sequence is TGTGCCAGCAGCTCCCACAGGGATTCACCCCTCCACTTT. Translation: CASSSHRDSPLHF. The whole variable domain, filled in from reference TRBV7-9 and TRBJ1-6, reads DTGVSQNPRHKITKRGQNVTFRCDPISEHNRLYWYRQTLGQGPEFLTYFQNEAQLEKSRLLSDRFSAERPKGSFSTLEIQRTEQGDSAMYLCASSSHRDSPLHFGNGTRLTVT.

The gene calls are TRBV11-1 and TRBJ1-2, with D possibly TRBD1 on 6 matching bases. Germline V CDR1 and CDR2: SGHAT, FQDESV (reference sequence). The CDR3 sequence is 14 residues long. With 5 bases removed from V and 4 bases from J, the gap between germline ends came to 14 bases. CDR3 in DNA: TGTGCCAGCAGCGCCTCACAGGGCAGCTATGGCTACACCTTC. It is translated as CASSASQGSYGYTF.

This chain connects TRBV28 to TRBJ1-5; D is unclear. Deletions cut 7 bases from V and 2 bases from J, with 15 bases between. Germline-derived CDR1 and CDR2 are MDHEN and SYDVKM. The CDR3 extends over 15 amino acids. The CDR3 is CASTPSDKGNQPQHF. Here the CDR3 DNA reads TGTGCCAGCACCCCGTCCGACAAGGGCAATCAGCCCCAGCATTTT.

This chain links TRBV4-2 with TRBJ2-2; 9 bases line up with TRBD1. Germline V lookup: CDR1 LGHNA, CDR2 YNFKEQ. V gave up 0 bases and J gave up 6 bases; unmatched junction bases: 8. This CDR3 contains 17 residues. The CDR3 region has the DNA TGTGCCAGCAGCCAAGATAGAACAGGGGGCCTGGCCGGGGAGCTGTTTTTT. Translating it yields CASSQDRTGGLAGELFF.

The chain couples TRBV5-6 to TRBJ2-7; weak D call: TRBD2 (6 bases). Germline assignment: CDR1 SGHDT and CDR2 YYEEEE. Trimming took off 1 base at V and 12 bases at J, with 23 bases between the two ends. This CDR3 is built from 15 residues. The CDR3 nucleotides read TGTGCCAGCAGCTTGTGGGGGGTAGAAACAACTACGCGGTACTTC. Amino acids: CASSLWGVETTTRYF. The full variable domain, completed using reference TRBV5-6 and TRBJ2-7, is DAGVTQSPTHLIKTRGQQVTLRCSPKSGHDTVSWYQQALGQGPQFIFQYYEEEERQRGNFPDRFSGHQFPNYSSELNVNALLLGDSALYLCASSLWGVETTTRYFGPGTRLTVT.

The J gene is TRBJ1-1, the V gene TRBV7-2; D gene uncertain. In germline, CDR1 is SGHTA, CDR2 FQGNSA. V lost 5 bases, J lost 1 base, and 8 bases lay in between. This CDR3 has 13 amino acids. The DNA for the CDR3 is TGTGCCAGCAGCATCCAGGAGAACACTGAAGCTTTCTTT. This encodes CASSIQENTEAFF.

The chain links TRBV28 to TRBJ1-5, with 7 bases fitting TRBD1. Germline CDR1 MDHEN, CDR2 SYDVKM. J gave up 4 bases and V 8 bases, and 8 bases lay outside the gene matches. CDR3 length: 14 residues. The CDR3 here is CASVGGQKNQPQHF. In nucleotides, the CDR3 is TGTGCCAGCGTGGGGGGACAGAAAAATCAGCCCCAGCATTTT.

This clone was recorded many times. This CDR3 is also generated by other DNA sequences in the sample. The V gene is TRBV9, the J gene TRBJ2-5, with 8 positions matching TRBD2. V gave up 3 bases and J gave up 4 bases; unmatched junction bases: 8. There are 15 residues in the CDR3. CDR1 is SGDLS, CDR2 YYNGEE, per germline. The CDR3 reads CASSAQGREGETQYF. Here the CDR3 DNA reads TGTGCCAGCAGCGCCCAGGGACGGGAGGGAGAGACCCAGTACTTC.

The V and J genes are TRBV6-5 and TRBJ2-1; 10 nucleotides match TRBD2. Germline CDR1 is MNHEY and CDR2 is SVGAGI. With 2 bases clipped from V and 8 bases from J, the junction kept 6 bases outside the gene matches. This CDR3 comprises 15 residues. CDR3 sequence (DNA): TGTGCCAGCAGTTACCGGTCTAGCGGGAGTTATGAGCAGTTCTTC. Translating gives CASSYRSSGSYEQFF.

The chain combines TRBV7-9 with TRBJ2-7, with 9 nucleotides matching TRBD1. CDR1 SEHNR and CDR2 FQNEAQ come from the germline V gene (reference sequence). V lost 2 bases to trimming and J lost 6 bases; unmatched junction nucleotides: 11. The CDR3 consists of 16 residues. CDR3 residues: CASSLIQGARSSEQYF. The CDR3 DNA sequence: TGTGCCAGCAGCTTAATACAGGGGGCGCGAAGTAGCGAGCAGTACTTC. The variable domain in full, completed from reference TRBV7-9 and TRBJ2-7, reads DTGVSQNPRHKITKRGQNVTFRCDPISEHNRLYWYRQTLGQGPEFLTYFQNEAQLEKSRLLSDRFSAERPKGSFSTLEIQRTEQGDSAMYLCASSLIQGARSSEQYFGPGTRLTVT.

V and J are TRBV6-5 and TRBJ1-3, with D possibly matching TRBD1 (5 bases). From germline, CDR1 is MNHEY and CDR2 SVGAGI. The CDR3 totals 14 residues. CDR3 region: CASRGSFSGNTIYF. In DNA form, the CDR3 reads TGTGCGAGCCGGGGGTCCTTCTCTGGAAACACCATATATTTT.

The gene calls are TRBV9 and TRBJ2-1; 10 bases fit TRBD2. V lost 0 bases and J lost 10; bases outside the gene matches: 10. Germline-derived CDR1 and CDR2 are SGDLS and YYNGEE. This CDR3 region has 16 residues. The CDR3 here is CASSVAVSGGAEEQFF. Here the CDR3 DNA reads TGTGCCAGCAGCGTAGCGGTAAGCGGGGGGGCCGAGGAGCAGTTCTTC.

The rearrangement uses TRBV5-1 and TRBJ1-6; 8 bases agree with TRBD1. The germline V gene has CDR1 SGHRS and CDR2 YFSETQ. Germline trimming cut 0 bases from V and 9 bases from J; bases unmatched to any gene: 5. The CDR3 totals 15 residues. DNA for the CDR3: TGCGCCAGCAGCTTGGCCGCAGGGGGCATTTCACCCCTCCACTTT. Its protein is CASSLAAGGISPLHF.

In its sample, this clone was seen a few times. The chain is built from TRBV7-8 and TRBJ1-5, with D possibly matching TRBD1 (5 bases). With 4 bases removed from V and 5 bases from J, the gap between germline ends came to 12 bases. There are 14 residues in the CDR3. CDR1 and CDR2 (germline): SGHVS, FQNEAQ. For the CDR3, the DNA is TGTGCCAGCAGCTCAGGGTTAGGGGATCAGCCCCAGCATTTT. Translating gives CASSSGLGDQPQHF.

The rearrangement joins TRBV5-1 to TRBJ2-6; maybe TRBD1 (6 bases). This CDR3 is 16 amino acids long. V lost 5 bases and J lost 0, with 12 bases in between. From germline, CDR1 is SGHRS and CDR2 YFSETQ. CDR3 residues: CASSTGQNSGANVLTF. CDR3 DNA: TGCGCCAGCAGTACGGGACAAAACTCTGGGGCCAACGTCCTGACTTTC. Full variable domain (rest looked up from reference TRBV5-1 and TRBJ2-6): KAGVTQTPRYLIKTRGQQVTLSCSPISGHRSVSWYQQTPGQGLQFLFEYFSETQRNKGNFPGRFSGRQFSNSRSEMNVSTLELGDSALYLCASSTGQNSGANVLTFGAGSRLTVL.

V and J are TRBV7-2 and TRBJ1-5; no reliable D call. V lost 5 bases to trimming and J lost 0 bases, with 5 bases between them. The CDR3 totals 13 residues. Germline V lookup: CDR1 SGHTA, CDR2 FQGNSA. Written as DNA, the CDR3 is TGTGCCAGCAGCCCCTATAGCAATCAGCCCCAGCATTTT. Encoded protein: CASSPYSNQPQHF. The complete variable domain, with remaining parts taken from reference TRBV7-2 and TRBJ1-5, reads GAGVSQSPSNKVTEKGKDVELRCDPISGHTALYWYRQSLGQGLEFLIYFQGNSAPDKSGLPSDRFSAERTGGSVSTLTIQRTQQEDSAVYLCASSPYSNQPQHFGDGTRLSIL.

The table lists this clone with a count of one. The same CDR3 arises from other DNA sequences in this sample as well. The V gene is TRBV9, the J gene TRBJ1-1; 7 bases match TRBD1. The CDR3 is 15 residues long. Germline V lookup: CDR1 SGDLS, CDR2 YYNGEE. V lost 3 bases, J lost 1 base, and 6 bases stayed unmatched. The CDR3 DNA reads TGTGCCAGCAGCGCGTTACAGGGGACGAACACTGAAGCTTTCTTT. Translation gives CASSALQGTNTEAFF.

The CDR3 sequence is CASRNPGTRSDEQFF. The DNA of the CDR3 is TGTGCCAGTAGAAATCCCGGGACTAGGAGTGATGAGCAGTTCTTC. The chain joins TRBV19 to TRBJ2-1; TRBD2 matches 8 bases. The CDR3 consists of 15 residues. Germline-derived CDR1 and CDR2 are LNHDA and SQIVND (reference sequence). Trimming at V came to 6 bases and at J to 8 bases, leaving 12 bases not matched to a gene.

The chain carries TRBV19 and TRBJ1-2, with TRBD1 as a possible D gene (6 bases). Germline-derived CDR1 and CDR2 are LNHDA and SQIVND (reference sequence). This CDR3 has 12 residues. Trimming removed 9 bases from V and 5 bases from J, with 13 bases in between. The CDR3 loop reads CASRDTRYGYTF. CDR3 coding DNA: TGTGCCAGCAGGGACACCAGATATGGCTACACCTTC.

J is TRBJ2-6 and V is TRBV6-1; 9 nucleotides align to TRBD1. Germline trimming cut 4 bases from V and 2 bases from J; bases unmatched to any gene: 15. Looked up from germline, CDR1 is MNHNS and CDR2 is SASEGT. The CDR3 runs to 20 residues. The CDR3 region is CASSADRGAVVLPGANVLTF. For the CDR3, the DNA is TGTGCCAGCAGTGCCGACAGGGGGGCGGTAGTCCTCCCTGGGGCCAACGTCCTGACTTTC.

This clone came up once. The chain carries TRBV5-1 and TRBJ2-2; TRBD1 matches 10 bases. The V and J ends lost 4 bases and 0 bases, in that order; junction bases with no gene match: 3. The V gene's germline CDR1 is SGHRS and CDR2 YFSETQ. The CDR3 runs to 16 residues. The CDR3 loop reads CASSPGQGANTGELFF. For the CDR3, the DNA is TGCGCCAGCAGCCCCGGACAGGGGGCGAACACCGGGGAGCTGTTTTTT.